A selection of T cell receptor beta chains follows, all from one sample in a study of CD8+ T cells in alopecia areata. Profiling relied on immunoSEQ multiplex PCR, and the TCRdb table lists in-frame clones only, not all of them. The repertoire has over 95,000 clones, 56% of them found once; the top ten carry roughly 3.5%. The material sequenced was CD4+ T cells sorted from blood, taken at week 24, from a patient treated with tofacitinib. The source of these receptors is a human donor with alopecia areata. CDR3s include the opening cysteine and the closing phenylalanine or tryptophan. A D gene is named only where the DNA matches it firmly. Not every row has a clone size; where given, it reads once, few, many or a size class.

V gene: TRBV12-5; D gene: .; clone size: few; J gene: TRBJ2-2; CDR3 protein: CASADSNTGELFF; CDR3 DNA: TGTGCTAGTGCGGACAGCAACACCGGGGAGCTGTTTTTT
V gene: TRBV4-3; D gene: .; clone size: .; J gene: TRBJ1-1; CDR3 protein: CASSLGGGGLGAEAFF; CDR3 DNA: TGCGCCAGCAGCCTAGGTGGGGGGGGCTTAGGTGCTGAAGCTTTCTTT
V gene: TRBV29-1; D gene: .; clone size: .; J gene: TRBJ1-1; CDR3 protein: CSVTLGPNTEAFF; CDR3 DNA: TGCAGCGTTACGCTGGGGCCGAACACTGAAGCTTTCTTT
V gene: TRBV25-1; D gene: .; clone size: .; J gene: TRBJ1-6; CDR3 protein: CASSVTGYNSPLHF; CDR3 DNA: TGTGCCAGCAGTGTTACAGGGTATAATTCACCCCTCCACTTT
V gene: TRBV30; D gene: .; clone size: .; J gene: TRBJ2-5; CDR3 protein: CAWSVRASYGETQYF; CDR3 DNA: TGTGCCTGGAGTGTTAGGGCCTCCTACGGGGAGACCCAGTACTTC
V gene: TRBV10-3; D gene: .; clone size: .; J gene: TRBJ1-2; CDR3 protein: CAISGERGIVNYGYTF; CDR3 DNA: TGTGCCATCAGTGGTGAGAGGGGGATTGTTAACTATGGCTACACCTTC
V gene: TRBV5-6; D gene: .; clone size: .; J gene: TRBJ2-7; CDR3 protein: CASSLADRYEQYF; CDR3 DNA: TGTGCCAGCAGCTTGGCTGACAGGTACGAGCAGTACTTC
V gene: TRBV29-1; D gene: TRBD1; clone size: .; J gene: TRBJ1-5; CDR3 protein: CSVQGVDQPQHF; CDR3 DNA: TGCAGCGTACAGGGGGTCGACCAGCCCCAGCATTTT
V gene: TRBV5-1; D gene: .; clone size: .; J gene: TRBJ2-5; CDR3 protein: CASSLALASQETQYF; CDR3 DNA: TGCGCCAGCAGCTTGGCCTTGGCCAGTCAAGAGACCCAGTACTTC
V gene: TRBV9; D gene: TRBD2; clone size: .; J gene: TRBJ2-5; CDR3 protein: CASSVGLAGETQYF; CDR3 DNA: TGTGCCAGCAGCGTAGGACTAGCGGGAGAGACCCAGTACTTC
V gene: TRBV29-1; D gene: .; clone size: .; J gene: TRBJ1-3; CDR3 protein: CSASQVARSSGNTIYF; CDR3 DNA: TGCAGCGCATCCCAGGTAGCCCGGTCGTCTGGAAACACCATATATTTT
V gene: TRBV29-1; D gene: TRBD2; clone size: .; J gene: TRBJ2-7; CDR3 protein: CSVALTSGSYEQYF; CDR3 DNA: TGCAGCGTTGCTTTGACTAGCGGTAGCTACGAGCAGTACTTC
V gene: TRBV7-9; D gene: TRBD2; clone size: .; J gene: TRBJ2-7; CDR3 protein: CASSFTIAGEQYEQYF; CDR3 DNA: TGTGCCAGCAGCTTTACCATAGCGGGGGAGCAATACGAGCAGTACTTC
V gene: TRBV19; D gene: TRBD1; clone size: .; J gene: TRBJ1-1; CDR3 protein: CASRDRGNTEAFF; CDR3 DNA: TGTGCCAGTAGAGACAGGGGGAACACTGAAGCTTTCTTT
V gene: TRBV29-1; D gene: .; clone size: .; J gene: TRBJ2-5; CDR3 protein: CSVLSGTAGRTQYF; CDR3 DNA: TGCAGCGTTCTATCCGGGACAGCGGGCCGGACCCAGTACTTC
V gene: TRBV30; D gene: .; clone size: .; J gene: TRBJ1-1; CDR3 protein: CAWTLNTEAFF; CDR3 DNA: TGTGCCTGGACACTGAACACTGAAGCTTTCTTT
V gene: TRBV5-4; D gene: .; clone size: few; J gene: TRBJ1-2; CDR3 protein: CASSLDRPTGYTF; CDR3 DNA: TGTGCCAGCAGCTTGGACAGGCCTACCGGCTACACCTTC
V gene: TRBV2; D gene: .; clone size: .; J gene: TRBJ1-5; CDR3 protein: CASSVGQVYNQPQHF; CDR3 DNA: TGTGCCAGCAGTGTCGGGCAGGTCTACAATCAGCCCCAGCATTTT
V gene: TRBV14; D gene: .; clone size: few; J gene: TRBJ2-2; CDR3 protein: CASSQGRELFF; CDR3 DNA: TGTGCCAGCAGCCAAGGGAGGGAGCTGTTTTTT
V gene: TRBV15; D gene: TRBD1; clone size: .; J gene: TRBJ2-7; CDR3 protein: CATSRAGQGANEQYF; CDR3 DNA: TGTGCCACCAGCAGAGCGGGACAGGGGGCCAACGAGCAGTACTTC
V gene: TRBV20-1; D gene: .; clone size: .; J gene: TRBJ1-2; CDR3 protein: CSAQIIYGYTF; CDR3 DNA: TGCAGTGCTCAGATAATATATGGCTACACCTTC
V gene: TRBV15; D gene: .; clone size: .; J gene: TRBJ2-1; CDR3 protein: CATSRDKVIGSYNEQFF; CDR3 DNA: TGTGCCACCAGCAGAGACAAGGTCATTGGCTCCTACAATGAGCAGTTCTTC
V gene: TRBV4-1; D gene: .; clone size: .; J gene: TRBJ1-5; CDR3 protein: CASSQMAGAISNQPQHF; CDR3 DNA: TGCGCCAGCAGCCAAATGGCGGGGGCTATAAGCAATCAGCCCCAGCATTTT
V gene: TRBV5-4; D gene: .; clone size: .; J gene: TRBJ1-2; CDR3 protein: CASSLGEVRNLGHTF; CDR3 DNA: TGTGCCAGCAGCTTAGGGGAAGTACGAAATCTCGGGCACACCTTC
V gene: TRBV4-3; D gene: .; clone size: .; J gene: TRBJ1-5; CDR3 protein: CASSQEYSHNQPQHF; CDR3 DNA: TGCGCCAGCAGCCAAGAATACAGCCACAATCAGCCCCAGCATTTT
V gene: TRBV4-3; D gene: .; clone size: .; J gene: TRBJ2-3; CDR3 protein: CASSQDSSDTQYF; CDR3 DNA: TGCGCCAGCAGCCAAGATAGTTCAGATACGCAGTATTTT
V gene: TRBV5-4; D gene: .; clone size: .; J gene: TRBJ2-4; CDR3 protein: CASSLEPRQIAKNIQYF; CDR3 DNA: TGTGCCAGCAGCTTGGAACCCCGGCAGATCGCCAAAAACATTCAGTACTTC
V gene: TRBV4-1; D gene: TRBD1; clone size: few; J gene: TRBJ2-7; CDR3 protein: CASSQDLILQGASYEQYF; CDR3 DNA: TGCGCCAGCAGCCAAGATCTTATTCTACAGGGGGCCAGCTACGAGCAGTACTTC
V gene: TRBV29-1; D gene: .; clone size: .; J gene: TRBJ2-3; CDR3 protein: CSVGLRMADTQYF; CDR3 DNA: TGCAGCGTCGGGCTAAGGATGGCAGATACGCAGTATTTT
V gene: TRBV6-4; D gene: TRBD1; clone size: .; J gene: TRBJ1-1; CDR3 protein: CASRSLQGATEAFF; CDR3 DNA: TGTGCCAGCAGAAGCCTACAGGGGGCAACTGAAGCTTTCTTT
V gene: TRBV5-1; D gene: .; clone size: .; J gene: TRBJ1-1; CDR3 protein: CASSPSDSVRTEAFF; CDR3 DNA: TGCGCCAGCAGCCCCTCGGACAGCGTCCGGACTGAAGCTTTCTTT
V gene: TRBV27; D gene: TRBD1; clone size: .; J gene: TRBJ1-1; CDR3 protein: CASTKTGRNTEAFF; CDR3 DNA: TGTGCCAGCACCAAGACAGGGAGGAACACTGAAGCTTTCTTT
V gene: TRBV9; D gene: .; clone size: .; J gene: TRBJ1-1; CDR3 protein: CASSQSPADEAFF; CDR3 DNA: TGTGCCAGCAGCCAATCCCCAGCGGATGAAGCTTTCTTT
V gene: TRBV29-1; D gene: .; clone size: .; J gene: TRBJ2-5; CDR3 protein: CSCNQIWRGQQETQYF; CDR3 DNA: TGCAGCTGCAACCAAATTTGGAGGGGACAGCAAGAGACCCAGTACTTC
V gene: TRBV2; D gene: TRBD1; clone size: once; J gene: TRBJ1-2; CDR3 protein: CASSAAQGTGTSYTF; CDR3 DNA: TGTGCCAGCAGTGCAGCCCAGGGGACAGGGACCTCTTACACCTTC
V gene: TRBV5-4; D gene: .; clone size: .; J gene: TRBJ2-5; CDR3 protein: CASSSDRGTQYF; CDR3 DNA: TGTGCCAGCAGCTCGGATAGGGGGACCCAGTACTTC
V gene: TRBV4-2; D gene: TRBD1; clone size: .; J gene: TRBJ1-2; CDR3 protein: CASSLTGTNYGYTF; CDR3 DNA: TGTGCCAGCAGTCTGACAGGGACTAACTATGGCTACACCTTC
V gene: TRBV5-1; D gene: TRBD1; clone size: .; J gene: TRBJ1-5; CDR3 protein: CASSATGASNQPQHF; CDR3 DNA: TGCGCCAGCAGCGCGACAGGGGCTAGCAATCAGCCCCAGCATTTT
V gene: TRBV5-1; D gene: TRBD1; clone size: .; J gene: TRBJ2-1; CDR3 protein: CASTGQSNNNEQFF; CDR3 DNA: TGCGCCAGCACGGGACAGAGCAACAATAATGAGCAGTTCTTC
V gene: TRBV30; D gene: .; clone size: .; J gene: TRBJ2-1; CDR3 protein: CAWVMRASTSEQFF; CDR3 DNA: TGTGCCTGGGTCATGCGGGCTTCTACATCAGAGCAGTTCTTC
V gene: TRBV5-1; D gene: .; clone size: once; J gene: TRBJ1-6; CDR3 protein: CASSPTGDNNSPLHF; CDR3 DNA: TGCGCCAGCAGCCCAACAGGAGACAATAATTCACCCCTCCACTTT
V gene: TRBV7-2; D gene: TRBD2; clone size: .; J gene: TRBJ2-5; CDR3 protein: CASSSWGGLETQYF; CDR3 DNA: TGTGCCAGCAGCTCCTGGGGGGGACTCGAGACCCAGTACTTC
V gene: TRBV6-1; D gene: .; clone size: .; J gene: TRBJ2-3; CDR3 protein: CASRAREGSLLTKYF; CDR3 DNA: TGTGCCAGCAGGGCTCGGGAAGGGTCCCTCCTAACGAAGTATTTT
V gene: TRBV6-6; D gene: TRBD1; clone size: .; J gene: TRBJ2-7; CDR3 protein: CASSGTAYEQYF; CDR3 DNA: TGTGCCAGCAGTGGGACAGCCTACGAGCAGTACTTC
V gene: TRBV9; D gene: TRBD1; clone size: .; J gene: TRBJ2-5; CDR3 protein: CASSLQGQGRETQYF; CDR3 DNA: TGTGCCAGCAGCTTACAGGGACAGGGGAGGGAGACCCAGTACTTC
V gene: TRBV2; D gene: TRBD1; clone size: .; J gene: TRBJ1-5; CDR3 protein: CASSATGESQPQHF; CDR3 DNA: TGTGCCAGCAGCGCAACAGGGGAGAGTCAGCCCCAGCATTTT
V gene: TRBV9; D gene: TRBD2; clone size: .; J gene: TRBJ2-2; CDR3 protein: CASNVGGGNPRELFF; CDR3 DNA: TGTGCCAGCAACGTAGGCGGGGGGAATCCTAGGGAGCTGTTTTTT
V gene: TRBV2; D gene: TRBD1; clone size: .; J gene: TRBJ2-5; CDR3 protein: CASGDSLETQYF; CDR3 DNA: TGTGCCAGCGGGGACAGTCTAGAGACCCAGTACTTC
V gene: TRBV2; D gene: .; clone size: few; J gene: TRBJ2-3; CDR3 protein: CASSGDVDTQYF; CDR3 DNA: TGTGCCAGCAGTGGTGACGTAGATACGCAGTATTTT
V gene: TRBV30; D gene: .; clone size: .; J gene: TRBJ2-4; CDR3 protein: CAWSVTGSANIQYF; CDR3 DNA: TGTGCCTGGAGTGTAACAGGGTCGGCAAACATTCAGTACTTC
V gene: TRBV5-6; D gene: .; clone size: .; J gene: TRBJ1-5; CDR3 protein: CASSLQAKQPQHF; CDR3 DNA: TGTGCCAGCAGCTTACAGGCTAAACAGCCCCAGCATTTT
V gene: TRBV7-9; D gene: .; clone size: .; J gene: TRBJ2-5; CDR3 protein: CASSANSASMETQYF; CDR3 DNA: TGTGCCAGCAGCGCGAACTCTGCCAGCATGGAGACCCAGTACTTC
V gene: TRBV4-3; D gene: TRBD1; clone size: once; J gene: TRBJ1-4; CDR3 protein: CASSHAGQGREKLFF; CDR3 DNA: TGCGCCAGCAGCCATGCGGGACAGGGAAGGGAAAAACTGTTTTTT
V gene: TRBV5-1; D gene: .; clone size: .; J gene: TRBJ1-1; CDR3 protein: CASSLDTLNTEAFF; CDR3 DNA: TGCGCCAGCAGCTTGGACACCCTGAACACTGAAGCTTTCTTT
V gene: TRBV5-6; D gene: .; clone size: .; J gene: TRBJ2-3; CDR3 protein: CASSLRNTGVTDTQYF; CDR3 DNA: TGTGCCAGCAGCTTACGGAACACAGGAGTCACAGATACGCAGTATTTT
V gene: TRBV27; D gene: TRBD2; clone size: few; J gene: TRBJ2-1; CDR3 protein: CASRPLAGSSSYNEQFF; CDR3 DNA: TGTGCCAGCAGACCATTAGCGGGGTCGAGCTCCTACAATGAGCAGTTCTTC
V gene: TRBV11-2; D gene: .; clone size: .; J gene: TRBJ2-5; CDR3 protein: CASSLGREETQYF; CDR3 DNA: TGTGCCAGCAGCTTAGGCAGGGAGGAGACCCAGTACTTC
V gene: TRBV4-1; D gene: .; clone size: .; J gene: TRBJ1-1; CDR3 protein: CASSQRPEVNTEAFF; CDR3 DNA: TGCGCCAGCAGCCAACGTCCCGAGGTGAACACTGAAGCTTTCTTT
V gene: TRBV13; D gene: TRBD1; clone size: few; J gene: TRBJ1-2; CDR3 protein: CASSPTGKGGYTF; CDR3 DNA: TGTGCCAGCAGCCCGACAGGGAAAGGGGGCTACACCTTC
V gene: TRBV9; D gene: TRBD2; clone size: .; J gene: TRBJ2-5; CDR3 protein: CASSVGTTQETQYF; CDR3 DNA: TGTGCCAGCAGCGTGGGGACTACGCAAGAGACCCAGTACTTC